Each of the 9 T cell receptor beta chains below was sequenced from the same sample in a study of neurological immune-mediated disorders. MiXCR, run by TCRdb on the 5' RACE reads, gives a single entry per CDR3 protein. This sample yields 65,000 to 70,000 distinct CDR3 sequences, of which 3.9% are seen a single time; under 1.5% belongs to the top ten. Material: PBMCs. All receptors come from a young man with multiple sclerosis.

This clonotype appeared many times. The genes are TRBV21-1 and TRBJ2-5. TRBV21-1 is a pseudogene locus. There are 16 residues in the CDR3. The CDR3 is CASSEETFRYQETQYF. In DNA form, the CDR3 reads TGTGCCAGCAGCGAAGAGACCTTCAGGTACCAAGAGACCCAGTACTTC.

This clonotype appeared many times. The chain couples TRBV20-1 to TRBJ2-1, with 8 positions matching TRBD2. This CDR3 is built from 15 residues. From germline, CDR1 is DFQATT and CDR2 SNEGSKA (reference sequence). The V and J ends lost 4 bases and 4 bases, in that order; junction bases with no gene match: 9. The CDR3 reads CSATDGTRRYNEQFF. The CDR3 nucleotides read TGCAGTGCTACTGACGGGACTAGGAGGTACAATGAGCAGTTCTTC.

This clonotype appeared many times. In nucleotides, the CDR3 is TGTGCCAGCTTAACCACGGTTGAAGCTTTCTTT. It is translated as CASLTTVEAFF. The chain carries TRBV12-3 or TRBV12-4 and TRBJ1-1; D is undetermined. CDR3 length: 11 amino acids. V lost 8 bases, J lost 7 bases, and 11 bases lay in between.

CDR3 nucleotides: TGCAGTGCTAGAGTTAGCGGGGTTCTGGATACGCAGTATTTT. Protein: CSARVSGVLDTQYF. This sequence joins TRBV20-1 and TRBJ2-3; 8 bases line up with TRBD2. CDR3 length equals 14 residues. CDR1 and CDR2 (germline): DFQATT, SNEGSKA (reference sequence). J lost 6 bases, V lost 1 base, and 6 bases had no gene match.

This clonotype was found many times. The rearrangement uses TRBV14 and TRBJ1-4; D unresolved. The germline CDR1 and CDR2 sequences are SGHDN and FVKESK. The CDR3 runs 13 residues. Deletions cut 1 base from V and 7 bases from J, with 7 bases between. The CDR3 sequence is CASSQVGVEKLFF. DNA for the CDR3: TGTGCCAGCAGCCAAGTTGGGGTTGAAAAACTGTTTTTT.

The sample holds many counts of this clonotype. The rearrangement links TRBV20-1 to TRBJ2-7; D is unclear. Germline CDR1 and CDR2: DFQATT and SNEGSKA (reference sequence). V gave up 4 bases and J gave up 0 bases, with 10 bases separating them. There are 13 residues in the CDR3. The CDR3 DNA reads as TGCAGTGCTATCTCTGGAAACTCCTACGAGCAGTACTTC. It codes for CSAISGNSYEQYF.

This clonotype was seen many times. This rearrangement joins TRBV7-2 to TRBJ2-2, with D tentatively TRBD1 or TRBD2 (6 bases each). Germline CDR1 is SGHTA and CDR2 is FQGNSA. The CDR3 has 15 residues. Trimming cost V 5 bases and J 6 bases, with 16 bases left between them. CDR3 loop: CASSPRRGAAGELFF. DNA of the CDR3: TGTGCCAGCAGCCCCAGGAGGGGGGCCGCCGGGGAGCTGTTTTTT.

In this sample, this clonotype turned up many times. The chain is built from TRBV15 and TRBJ1-2, with 8 bases matching TRBD1. The ends lost 8 bases at V and 8 bases at J; junction bases unmatched: 13. This CDR3 has 14 residues. From germline, CDR1 is LNHNV and CDR2 YYDKDF (reference sequence). CDR3 residues: CATSWTGSPYGYTF. CDR3 in DNA: TGTGCCACCTCCTGGACAGGGAGTCCCTACGGCTACACCTTC.

This clonotype was seen at least ten times. CDR3 sequence (DNA): TGTGCCAGCTCACCATCGGGGACATTTTCTGGAAACACCATATATTTT. Its translation is CASSPSGTFSGNTIYF. V usage is TRBV18 and J usage is TRBJ1-3; weak D call: TRBD1 (6 bases). The CDR3 covers 16 residues. V was cut by 2 bases and J by 1 base, with 12 bases left in between. Germline CDR1 is KGHSH and CDR2 is LQKENI.